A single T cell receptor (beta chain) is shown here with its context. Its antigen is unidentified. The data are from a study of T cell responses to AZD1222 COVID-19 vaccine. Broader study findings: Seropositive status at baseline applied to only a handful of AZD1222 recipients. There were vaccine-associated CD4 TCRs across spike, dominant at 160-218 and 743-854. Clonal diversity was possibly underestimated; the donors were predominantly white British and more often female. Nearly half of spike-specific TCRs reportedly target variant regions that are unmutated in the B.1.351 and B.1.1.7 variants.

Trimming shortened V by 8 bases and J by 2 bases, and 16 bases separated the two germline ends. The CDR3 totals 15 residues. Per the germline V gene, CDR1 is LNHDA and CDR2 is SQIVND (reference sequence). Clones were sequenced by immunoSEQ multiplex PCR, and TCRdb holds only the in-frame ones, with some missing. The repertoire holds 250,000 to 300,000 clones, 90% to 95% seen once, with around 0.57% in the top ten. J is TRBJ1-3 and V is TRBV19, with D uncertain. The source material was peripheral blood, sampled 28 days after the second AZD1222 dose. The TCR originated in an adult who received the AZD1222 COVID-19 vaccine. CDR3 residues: CASSPGLSTGNTIYF. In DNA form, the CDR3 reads TGTGCCAGTTCGCCGGGATTAAGCACTGGAAACACCATATATTTT.